This T cell receptor (beta chain) was documented in a study of identical twins (dated by TCRdb to between 2015 and 2016). General notes on the study: The study deep-sequenced TCR alpha and beta repertoires from monozygotic twins, unrelated adults of various ages and cord blood to test whether fetal clonotypes persist. Replicate twin experiments were performed at different times using different library preparation protocols to rule out contamination.

The CDR3 goes from the cysteine to the phenylalanine over 13 residues. This entry keeps only the CDR3 DNA: 39 bases, framed from base 1. V drops 2 bases and J drops 2 bases, leaving 6 bases in between. According to the germline V gene, CDR1 reads SQVTM and CDR2 reads ANQGSEA. Study-wide conclusions, independent of this receptor: Because the same donors could not be followed over many years, conclusions were based on cross-sectional statistical analysis. Zero-insertion analyses could be partly confounded by invariant T cells such as MAIT and iNKT, although diverse VJ usage argued against such confounding for most clonotypes. Compared with coincidental sharing between unrelated individuals, out-of-frame TCR alpha sequences shared between twins showed an excess of sequences with low generation probability. Recombination models systematically underestimated out-of-frame TCR alpha sharing in monozygotic twins but agreed with sharing between unrelated individuals. Abundant cord blood beta clonotypes had fewer insertions, young adult naive repertoires showed a similar but weaker trend, and memory repertoires showed no such trend. The excess sharing between twins in beta out-of-frame sequences was weaker because fewer shared sequences reduced the signal-to-noise ratio.

The library was generated by 5' RACE. Sequenced using an Illumina HiSeq 2000. A universal primer binding site was added through template switching, and the final cDNA carried a unique molecular identifier so that TCR cDNA molecules could be counted accurately. First-strand cDNA for TCR alpha and beta chains was synthesized from specific primers in the conserved constant-segment region. To control for contamination, every cDNA library carried two barcodes: a SMART-Mk sample barcode plus Illumina barcodes. TruSeq adapter sequences along with Illumina sample barcodes were introduced in two successive PCR steps. TCR alpha and beta cDNA libraries were sequenced on the Illumina HiSeq platform with custom primers. As for the original processing: MiGEC was used to process raw reads and extract unique molecular identifiers, and MiXCR was used to find CDR3 positions. Recombination models were inferred per individual with the repgenHMM and IGoR tools using an EM algorithm. The tcR package in R was used for shared clonotype analysis, with sharing normalized by the product of cloneset sizes. To study raw recombination free of thymic and clonal selection effects, out-of-frame nonproductive sequences were analyzed. TCRdb applied fastp at Q25 and MiXCR to the public reads, then kept only in-frame beta chains. All rows with the same CDR3 protein become a single entry with the most common DNA and genes. The V and J calls and clone size are TCRdb's, not the authors'. Within this sample are roughly 570,000 distinct CDR3 sequences, with 9.5% to 10% of them counted one time only. The ten largest clones take up roughly 3% of the sample.

This clonotype was detected ten times or more. No antigen is known for it. Per-base qualities were not stored, and no clone one base away is much larger. Every donor was a healthy Caucasian. Three pairs of female monozygotic twins, all aged about 18 to 29 years, made up the twin cohort. Peripheral blood mononuclear cells were the source from which RNA for the TCR libraries was isolated. In addition, the sample was reused for a study of yellow fever vaccine responses in identical twins. The other study reports the following: The T cell response to vaccination in identical twins was reported by the authors to appear partly convergent and partly personalized. In the study, vaccine-responding T cell clones were precisely tracked in identical twins.

This receptor chain uses TRBV29-1 and TRBJ2-2; the D gene lacks a confident call. Sequenced material: PBMCs. The origin of this receptor is a woman aged 18-29 years in good health. The nucleotide sequence is given as TGCAGCGTTGAACGAGATAACACCGGGGAGCTGTTTTTT. This sequence encodes CSVERDNTGELFF.